The clone carrying this TCR beta chain has only a few counts. Its specificity is unknown. This sample was included in a study of cytomegalovirus exposure and HLA in healthy donors. Across the whole study: Drawn from HLA-typed donors, approximately 86 million unique TCRs were held in an early data release.

Regarding the study as a whole: Cytomegalovirus-associated status was assigned to approximately 160 TCR beta chains.

A multiplex PCR was run with 60 Vbeta primers and 13 Jbeta primers. Authors' methods: Unique TCR beta chains numbered 60 million to 100 million in a later analysis, with roughly 9.9 million shared. TCRdb's copy holds only in-frame clones and misses some; the assay was immunoSEQ multiplex PCR. V and J calls and clone size are given by that table; D and trimming were obtained from the DNA. Of about 110,000 clones detected, approximately 58% appear once; the ten largest clones hold 2% to 2.5%. V shed 4 bases and J shed 7 bases, with 9 bases lying between them. CDR1 SGHDT and CDR2 YYEEEE come from the germline V gene. The CDR3 runs 11 residues.

V gene TRBV5-6 combines with J gene TRBJ2-7; a weak D match, TRBD1 (5 bases). Source material: PBMCs. This clonotype was sampled from a woman in her 30s in good health and CMV-seronegative. CDR3 loop: CASSTYREQYF. As DNA, the CDR3 is TGTGCCAGCAGCACATACAGGGAGCAGTACTTC.